What follows are 13 T cell receptor beta chains derived from one specimen sequenced in a study of T cell responses to AZD1222 COVID-19 vaccine. Assay used: immunoSEQ multiplex PCR; TCRdb lists only in-frame clones, some missing. The table has roughly 100,000 clones, 75% to 95% seen once. The sample here was peripheral blood, taken on day 0 of AZD1222 vaccination. All receptors come from an adult in good health.

The rearrangement uses TRBV5-1 and TRBJ1-1; D remains ambiguous. This CDR3 is 13 amino acids long. V lost 4 bases and J 2 bases, leaving 9 bases between the germline ends. The germline CDR1 and CDR2 sequences are SGHRS and YFSETQ. In DNA, the CDR3 is TGCGCCAGCAGCATCGCCAGTAACACTGAAGCTTTCTTT. Translated, it gives CASSIASNTEAFF.

The gene calls are TRBV27 and TRBJ2-1; TRBD2 agrees at 12 bases. The J segment lost 9 bases and the V segment lost 5 bases, leaving 11 bases of the junction unmatched. This CDR3 is 16 amino acids long. Per germline, CDR1 MNHEY and CDR2 SMNVEV (reference sequence). CDR3 protein: CASSRLGLAGGGEQFF. As DNA, the CDR3 is TGTGCCAGCAGTCGCCTTGGGCTAGCGGGAGGGGGTGAGCAGTTCTTC.

The V gene is TRBV10-3, the J gene TRBJ2-7; 9 bases match TRBD1. Germline CDR1 and CDR2: ENHRY and SYGVKD. V lost 9 bases and J lost 2; bases outside the gene matches: 5. This CDR3 has 13 residues. As DNA, the CDR3 is TGTGCCATTCGCGGACAGGGGCCCTACGAGCAGTACTTC. Residues: CAIRGQGPYEQYF.

The chain carries TRBV29-1 and TRBJ2-2; D is unresolved. The CDR3 has 14 residues. V was clipped by 1 base and J by 1 base, with 7 bases between them. Germline V gene data show CDR1 as SQVTM and CDR2 as ANQGSEA. CDR3 loop: CSVEGTKNTGELFF. The CDR3 DNA is TGCAGCGTTGAAGGAACTAAGAACACCGGGGAGCTGTTTTTT.

The chain uses TRBV7-2 and TRBJ1-4; D may be TRBD1 (6 bases). The germline V gene encodes CDR1 SGHTA and CDR2 FQGNSA. Trimming took off 1 base at V and 2 bases at J, with 8 bases between the two ends. The CDR3 is 15 residues long. The CDR3 sequence: CASSLDRATNEKLFF. The CDR3 nucleotides are TGTGCCAGCAGCTTAGACAGGGCTACTAATGAAAAACTGTTTTTT. Full variable domain (outside the CDR3, taken from reference TRBV7-2 and TRBJ1-4): GAGVSQSPSNKVTEKGKDVELRCDPISGHTALYWYRQSLGQGLEFLIYFQGNSAPDKSGLPSDRFSAERTGGSVSTLTIQRTQQEDSAVYLCASSLDRATNEKLFFGSGTQLSVL.

CDR3 sequence (DNA): TGTGCCAGCAGTCCCCGGGGGCTAGCAGGCGAGCAGTACTTC. Translating it yields CASSPRGLAGEQYF. The rearrangement uses TRBV6-5 and TRBJ2-7; TRBD1 or TRBD2 may be the D gene (6 bases each). V lost 5 bases and J lost 6, with 17 bases in between. Per the germline V gene, CDR1 is MNHEY and CDR2 is SVGAGI. The CDR3 runs to 14 residues.

This chain links TRBV7-9 with TRBJ2-3, with D hard to call. Germline assignment: CDR1 SEHNR and CDR2 FQNEAQ (reference sequence). Trimming left V 8 bases short and J 2 bases short, with 8 bases between. CDR3 length: 12 residues. The DNA for the CDR3 is TGTGCCAGCGGAACCCTCACAGATACGCAGTATTTT. It is translated as CASGTLTDTQYF.

The V and J genes are TRBV10-3 and TRBJ1-4; 8 nucleotides match TRBD1. The CDR3 length is 15 residues. The V gene's germline CDR1 is ENHRY and CDR2 SYGVKD. The junction had 3 bases not matched to a gene; V was cut back by 3 bases and J by 3 bases. CDR3 sequence reads: CAISDPQGANEKLFF. CDR3 coding DNA: TGTGCCATCAGTGACCCACAGGGGGCTAATGAAAAACTGTTTTTT.

The chain employs TRBV27 and TRBJ2-6; TRBD2 might be the D (5 bases). V lost 0 bases and J 2 bases, leaving 5 bases between the germline ends. The germline V gene has CDR1 MNHEY and CDR2 SMNVEV (reference sequence). The CDR3 is made up of 15 amino acids. In nucleotides, the CDR3 is TGTGCCAGCAGTTTATCCGGGACTGGGGCCAACGTCCTGACTTTC. It specifies CASSLSGTGANVLTF.

The chain uses TRBV18 and TRBJ1-1; the D gene is possibly TRBD1 (5 bases). The germline gives CDR1 KGHSH, CDR2 LQKENI. This CDR3 is 15 amino acids long. Trimming left V 3 bases short and J 0 bases short, with 11 bases between. Here the CDR3 DNA reads TGTGCCAGCTCACCCCAGGAGGACATGAACACTGAAGCTTTCTTT. Protein product: CASSPQEDMNTEAFF. Full variable domain (missing parts from reference TRBV18 and TRBJ1-1): NAGVMQNPRHLVRRRGQEARLRCSPMKGHSHVYWYRQLPEEGLKFMVYLQKENIIDESGMPKERFSAEFPKEGPSILRIQQVVRGDSAAYFCASSPQEDMNTEAFFGQGTRLTVV.

Here the CDR3 reads CASSVASTGELFF. The CDR3, as DNA: TGTGCCAGCAGCGTAGCTTCCACCGGGGAGCTGTTTTTT. The genes are TRBV9 and TRBJ2-2; D unresolved. Germline V gene sequence: CDR1 SGDLS, CDR2 YYNGEE. CDR3 length: 13 amino acids. The V end lost 0 bases, the J end lost 4 bases, and 4 bases lay between the germline ends.

The chain employs TRBV28 and TRBJ1-2, with a weak D call TRBD1 (5 bases). The germline V and J ends were trimmed by 3 bases and 8 bases, with 13 bases remaining between them. This CDR3 contains 13 residues. Germline assignment: CDR1 MDHEN and CDR2 SYDVKM. The CDR3 spells CASSFNRGRGYTF. CDR3 in DNA: TGTGCCAGCAGTTTTAATAGGGGAAGGGGCTACACCTTC.

This clone was recorded once. The chain combines TRBV18 with TRBJ2-7; D is unclear. The germline V gene has CDR1 KGHSH and CDR2 LQKENI. This CDR3 spans 15 amino acids. V lost 1 base, J lost 2 bases, and 12 bases lay in between. The CDR3 loop is CASSPRSSFPYEQYF. Written as DNA, the CDR3 is TGTGCCAGCTCACCACGGTCCAGCTTTCCCTACGAGCAGTACTTC.